This TCR beta chain was recorded in a study of T cell responses to AZD1222 COVID-19 vaccine. Findings and limits, study-wide: Clonal diversity may have been underestimated in mostly white British donors. Unmutated variant regions are reportedly targeted by nearly half of spike-specific TCRs.

The assay was immunoSEQ multiplex PCR, and TCRdb's table has in-frame clones only and misses some. The sample contains over 100,000 clones, roughly 87% of which appear only once. Concerning this clone: What it recognizes is unknown.

This receptor was identified in an adult who received the AZD1222 COVID-19 vaccine. The source material was peripheral blood, sampled 28 days after the second AZD1222 dose.

CDR3 sequence: CASSSQWDTQYF. As DNA, the CDR3 is TGTGCCAGCAGTTCCCAGTGGGATACGCAGTATTTT. The J gene is TRBJ2-3, the V gene TRBV7-2; no firm D call. The V end was cut by 6 bases, the J end by 6 bases, with 10 bases between. The CDR3 runs 12 residues. Germline loops: CDR1 SGHTA, CDR2 FQGNSA.